Presented here are 20 T cell receptor beta chains from one specimen sequenced in a study of T cell changes during pregnancy in multiple sclerosis. Assay: immunoSEQ multiplex PCR; the TCRdb copy retains only in-frame clones and omits some. The top ten clones hold around 6% of a sample with 25,000 to 35,000 clones, roughly 92% of them seen once. The material sequenced was CD8+ T cells from peripheral blood mononuclear cells, taken before pregnancy. All receptors come from a female donor with multiple sclerosis, enrolled in a pregnancy study.

The chain uses TRBV4-2 and TRBJ2-1; 9 bases are a match to TRBD2. The CDR3 is 16 amino acids. CDR1 and CDR2 from the germline V gene are LGHNA and YNFKEQ. Trimming cost V 3 bases and J 8 bases; bases outside gene matches: 11. As DNA, the CDR3 is TGTGCCAGCAGCCACCGACTAGCGGACCGGAGGGATGAGCAGTTCTTC. This encodes CASSHRLADRRDEQFF.

This clone was detected once. This rearrangement joins TRBV19 to TRBJ1-2; 7 bases are a match to TRBD1. Per the germline V gene, CDR1 is LNHDA and CDR2 is SQIVND (reference sequence). The CDR3 runs to 12 residues. V dropped 5 bases and J dropped 8; count of bases not matched to a gene: 5. The DNA of the CDR3 is TGTGCCAGTAGTCTAGGGACAGCGGGCTACACCTTC. As protein: CASSLGTAGYTF.

V gene TRBV4-2 combines with J gene TRBJ1-1; 7 nucleotides agree with TRBD1. This CDR3 contains 15 residues. In germline, CDR1 is LGHNA, CDR2 YNFKEQ. With 0 bases clipped from V and 6 bases from J, the junction kept 7 bases outside the gene matches. For the CDR3, the DNA is TGTGCCAGCAGCCAAGAAGAGGGGGCCTGGGCTGAAGCTTTCTTT. Protein product: CASSQEEGAWAEAFF.

The gene calls are TRBV19 and TRBJ1-5; 9 bases align to TRBD1. Germline-derived CDR1 and CDR2 are LNHDA and SQIVND (reference sequence). The CDR3 runs to 18 residues. Trimming took 8 bases from V and 0 from J; bases not matched to a gene: 14. The CDR3 reads CASERTGGDQHSNQPQHF. The CDR3 DNA reads as TGTGCCAGTGAGAGAACAGGGGGCGATCAGCATAGCAATCAGCCCCAGCATTTT.

This clone has only one observation. This chain joins TRBV6-1 and TRBJ2-2, with D possibly matching TRBD1 (5 bases). This CDR3 contains 15 residues. V was cut by 8 bases and J by 0 bases, with 13 bases left in between. Germline V gene lookup returns CDR1 MNHNS and CDR2 SASEGT. The CDR3 loop reads CASGQASSNTGELFF. The CDR3 region has the DNA TGTGCCAGCGGACAAGCCTCGTCGAACACCGGGGAGCTGTTTTTT.

V gene TRBV7-2 combines with J gene TRBJ1-2; possibly TRBD1 for D (6 bases). CDR1 is SGHTA and CDR2 is FQGNSA in the germline V gene. This CDR3 contains 13 residues. With 6 bases removed from V and 7 bases from J, the gap between germline ends came to 15 bases. This CDR3 reads CASRTGTPVGYTF. For the CDR3, the DNA is TGTGCCAGCAGAACCGGGACACCCGTTGGCTACACCTTC. The variable domain in full, completed from reference TRBV7-2 and TRBJ1-2, reads GAGVSQSPSNKVTEKGKDVELRCDPISGHTALYWYRQSLGQGLEFLIYFQGNSAPDKSGLPSDRFSAERTGGSVSTLTIQRTQQEDSAVYLCASRTGTPVGYTFGSGTRLTVV.

The table lists this clone with a count of one. The chain combines TRBV7-6 with TRBJ2-2; maybe TRBD2 (6 bases). Deletions cut 1 base from V and 9 bases from J, with 12 bases between. The CDR3 runs 14 residues. Germline assignment: CDR1 SGHVS and CDR2 FNYEAQ. The chain's CDR3 is CASSLGVRDWELFF. CDR3 DNA sequence: TGTGCCAGCAGCTTAGGGGTCCGGGACTGGGAGCTGTTTTTT.

This chain connects TRBV7-9 to TRBJ2-7; perhaps TRBD2 as D (6 bases). Trimming took off 4 bases at V and 5 bases at J, with 9 bases between the two ends. The CDR3 is made up of 12 amino acids. In germline, CDR1 is SEHNR, CDR2 FQNEAQ (reference sequence). CDR3 residues: CASSYGGNEQYF. CDR3 DNA sequence: TGTGCCAGCAGCTATGGGGGGAACGAGCAGTACTTC.

The chain uses TRBV27 and TRBJ1-4, with 8 positions matching TRBD1. The CDR3 contains 16 residues. Germline V gives CDR1 MNHEY, CDR2 SMNVEV (reference sequence). V was pared by 2 bases and J by 8 bases, with 10 bases of the junction left unmatched. The CDR3 spells CASSLHPGQVDEKLFF. The CDR3 region has the DNA TGTGCCAGCAGTTTACACCCGGGACAGGTTGACGAAAAACTGTTTTTT.

The V gene is TRBV27, the J gene TRBJ2-7, with 7 bases that match TRBD1. CDR1 is MNHEY and CDR2 is SMNVEV in the germline V gene (reference sequence). The CDR3 has 14 residues. V lost 6 bases to trimming and J lost 6 bases; unmatched junction nucleotides: 11. CDR3 DNA: TGTGCCAGCAGAGGGGGCCTTTCAAACATCGAGCAGTACTTC. Its translation is CASRGGLSNIEQYF.

The V gene is TRBV6-6, the J gene TRBJ1-2, with 9 bases identical to TRBD1. After removal of 7 bases from V and 7 bases from J, the junction contained 10 bases not matched to a gene. From germline, CDR1 is MNHNY and CDR2 SVGAGI (reference sequence). The CDR3 length is 14 residues. The CDR3 loop is CASTPARQGVGYTF. The CDR3 DNA reads as TGTGCCAGCACGCCTGCGCGACAGGGGGTTGGCTACACCTTC.

The V and J genes are TRBV9 and TRBJ1-1; 9 bases fit TRBD1. The CDR3 runs 13 residues. Germline V gene lookup returns CDR1 SGDLS and CDR2 YYNGEE. The J segment lost 4 bases and the V segment lost 4 bases, leaving 2 bases of the junction unmatched. CDR3 residues: CASSLTGGTEAFF. CDR3 DNA: TGTGCCAGCAGCTTGACAGGGGGCACTGAAGCTTTCTTT.

This chain connects TRBV5-1 to TRBJ2-7; TRBD2 is a possible D gene (7 bases). Trimming removed 6 bases at V and 3 bases at J, with 13 bases between. This CDR3 comprises 13 residues. Germline CDR1 reads SGHRS; CDR2 reads YFSETQ. CDR3 amino acids: CASNAGANYEQYF. In nucleotides, the CDR3 is TGCGCCAGCAACGCGGGGGCCAACTACGAGCAGTACTTC.

The rearrangement joins TRBV5-5 to TRBJ1-6, with 7 nucleotides matching TRBD1. Unmatched junction bases numbered 13, after V lost 0 bases and J lost 10 bases. There are 17 residues in the CDR3. Germline-derived CDR1 and CDR2 are SGHKS and YYEKEE (reference sequence). CDR3 region: CASSLEPGGFFRSPLHF. The DNA for the CDR3 is TGTGCCAGCAGCTTGGAACCAGGGGGGTTCTTTCGATCACCCCTCCACTTT. Supplemented by reference TRBV5-5 and TRBJ1-6, the full variable domain reads DAGVTQSPTHLIKTRGQQVTLRCSPISGHKSVSWYQQVLGQGPQFIFQYYEKEERGRGNFPDRFSARQFPNYSSELNVNALLLGDSALYLCASSLEPGGFFRSPLHFGNGTRLTVT.

The V call is TRBV4-2, the J call TRBJ1-1, with D perhaps matching TRBD1 (5 bases). Per the germline V gene, CDR1 is LGHNA and CDR2 is YNFKEQ. Trimming left V 1 base short and J 2 bases short, with 11 bases between. CDR3 size: 15 residues. The CDR3 loop is CASSQGGGSNTEAFF. The CDR3 DNA sequence: TGTGCCAGCAGCCAAGGGGGGGGATCCAACACTGAAGCTTTCTTT.

The chain combines TRBV5-1 with TRBJ1-1; the match to TRBD1 covers 9 bases. The CDR3 consists of 18 residues. Trimming removed 2 bases from V and 1 base from J; junction bases left unmatched: 12. The germline gives CDR1 SGHRS, CDR2 YFSETQ. Here the CDR3 reads CASSFNPGQGVGNTEAFF. CDR3 nucleotides: TGCGCCAGCAGCTTCAATCCGGGACAGGGTGTGGGGAACACTGAAGCTTTCTTT.

The chain combines TRBV9 with TRBJ2-2, with D perhaps TRBD2 (6 bases). Trimming took 4 bases from V and 2 from J, leaving 9 bases between them. This CDR3 comprises 14 residues. Germline CDR1 reads SGDLS; CDR2 reads YYNGEE. CDR3 bases: TGTGCCAGCAGCCCCGGGACTAACACCGGGGAGCTGTTTTTT. Translating gives CASSPGTNTGELFF. The complete variable domain, with remaining parts taken from reference TRBV9 and TRBJ2-2, reads DSGVTQTPKHLITATGQRVTLRCSPRSGDLSVYWYQQSLDQGLQFLIQYYNGEERAKGNILERFSAQQFPDLHSELNLSSLELGDSALYFCASSPGTNTGELFFGEGSRLTVL.

V is TRBV7-3 and J is TRBJ2-2, with 11 bases identical to TRBD2. CDR3 length equals 15 residues. CDR1 is SGHTA, CDR2 FQGTGA, per germline. With V trimmed by 4 bases and J by 7 bases, 5 bases remained unmatched. The CDR3 DNA is TGTGCCAGCAGCTCACTAGCGGGGGCGGGCGGGGAGCTGTTTTTT. The encoded protein is CASSSLAGAGGELFF.

This chain uses TRBV29-1 with TRBJ2-1; 8 bases fit TRBD2. Trimming cost V 6 bases and J 2 bases; bases outside gene matches: 3. Germline V lookup: CDR1 SQVTM, CDR2 ANQGSEA. The CDR3 has 13 residues. The CDR3 nucleotides are TGCAGCGTAGGGCGGGGGGCCTACAATGAGCAGTTCTTC. It is translated as CSVGRGAYNEQFF.

Only one count was recorded for this clone. This chain links TRBV6-1 with TRBJ2-5, with D perhaps TRBD2 (6 bases). V was cut by 2 bases and J by 4 bases, with 20 bases left in between. Germline V gives CDR1 MNHNS, CDR2 SASEGT. The CDR3 totals 17 residues. The CDR3 coding sequence is TGTGCCAGCAGTGAACATGACCCAGGGAGCGGGCGAGAGACCCAGTACTTC. This translates into CASSEHDPGSGRETQYF.